The rows below give T cell receptor beta chains drawn from one sample of a study of cytomegalovirus exposure and HLA in healthy donors. This table comes from immunoSEQ multiplex PCR, and its TCRdb copy is limited to in-frame clones, with some not included. The sample holds roughly 180,000 clones, approximately 80% seen once. Source material: PBMCs. The receptors originated from a male donor in good health and CMV-seronegative. The conserved cysteine and the conserved F or W are not part of the CDR3 here.

>TRBV4-2|TRBJ2-7
ASSQDPSGGFAEQY
>TRBV10-1|TRBJ1-1
ASSHLGSEDTEAF
>TRBV28|TRBJ2-7
ASTRRTGVEQY
>TRBV7-3|TRBJ1-1
ASSLQGMGTEAF
>TRBV28|TRBJ1-2
ASSQDNTYGYP
>TRBV29-1|TRBJ2-3
SVRSGGSQY
>TRBV5-1|TRBJ2-3
ASSLETGPSTDTQY
>TRBV30|TRBJ2-2
AWEWGLNTGELF
>TRBV28|TRBJ2-7
ASSSGRQVYEQY
>TRBV7-2|TRBJ2-3
ASSSGLAGVGDTDTQY
>TRBV11-2|TRBJ1-3
ASSLGAGRENTIY
>TRBV4-2|TRBJ2-5
ASSQDGTSQGETQY
>TRBV21-1|TRBJ2-7
ASSSARPTVAYEQY
>TRBV5-1|TRBJ2-3
ASSLVVRGGTDTQY
>TRBV9|TRBJ1-1
ASSAWGERTEAF
>TRBV5-1|TRBJ2-7
ASSLLQNPYEQY
>TRBV5-1|TRBJ2-3
ASSGAGADTQY
>TRBV4-1|TRBJ1-5
ASSQVQGSNQPQH
>TRBV7-9|TRBJ2-7
ASARDRPYEQY
>TRBV28|TRBJ1-2
ASSSIWRPGQGRSVYGYT
>TRBV13|TRBJ1-1
ASSLGERGMNTEAF
>TRBV2|TRBJ2-5
ASSVRGQETQY
>TRBV6-4|TRBJ1-3
ASSVPPGGTIY
>TRBV28|TRBJ1-2
ASSSRTGLGYP
>TRBV9|TRBJ2-7
ASSVGTGFYEQY
>TRBV6-1|TRBJ1-5
ASSEFVRGSNQPQH
>TRBV7-2|TRBJ2-7
ASSLTPGSSYEQY
>TRBV6-5|TRBJ2-5
ASSGPGGEETQY
>TRBV5-1|TRBJ2-5
ASRQGAQETQY
>TRBV6-6|TRBJ2-3
ASGGRPTDTQY
>TRBV29-1|TRBJ2-5
SVEPWDRGSQETQY
>TRBV27|TRBJ1-5
ASSLRQGNNQPQH
>TRBV19|TRBJ1-5
ASKVGGQVRQPQH
>TRBV19|TRBJ1-1
ASSGTANTEAF
>TRBV28|TRBJ1-5
ASSFPPTGTNQPQH
>TRBV4-2|TRBJ2-1
ASSVGNDRGGEQF
>TRBV11-3|TRBJ2-3
ASSARTSTDTQY
>TRBV19|TRBJ2-7
ASSIGGQGSYEQY
>TRBV4-3|TRBJ2-5
ASSQVQGGRETQY
>TRBV6-5|TRBJ2-3
ASSPDRDFTDTQY
>TRBV9|TRBJ1-2
ASRETGNYGYP
>TRBV5-1|TRBJ2-2
ASSSDSSGIANTGELF
>TRBV29-1|TRBJ2-7
SVETGGTYEQY
>TRBV20-1|TRBJ2-5
SAKKTSGSN
>TRBV7-3|TRBJ2-2
ASSLNSGGVTGELF
>TRBV4-3|TRBJ2-7
ASSQAGLATSPYEQY
>TRBV6-6|TRBJ1-5
ASGTGINQPQH
>TRBV15|TRBJ2-7
ATSTHPILTSGRAGEQY
>TRBV14|TRBJ1-1
ASSQDPLAEAF
>TRBV7-7|-
ASSPGPRGANYEQY
>TRBV28|TRBJ1-5
ASSTTTVSNQPQH
>TRBV6-5|TRBJ2-7
ASRLQGHTYEQY
>TRBV28|TRBJ2-7
ASSLPQGQDEQY
>TRBV4-3|TRBJ2-7
ASSQETGGYEQY
>TRBV28|TRBJ2-7
ASSSPGDNSYEQY
>TRBV20-1|TRBJ2-5
SAPGQGNGY
>TRBV5-4|TRBJ2-7
ASSSPGGYEQY